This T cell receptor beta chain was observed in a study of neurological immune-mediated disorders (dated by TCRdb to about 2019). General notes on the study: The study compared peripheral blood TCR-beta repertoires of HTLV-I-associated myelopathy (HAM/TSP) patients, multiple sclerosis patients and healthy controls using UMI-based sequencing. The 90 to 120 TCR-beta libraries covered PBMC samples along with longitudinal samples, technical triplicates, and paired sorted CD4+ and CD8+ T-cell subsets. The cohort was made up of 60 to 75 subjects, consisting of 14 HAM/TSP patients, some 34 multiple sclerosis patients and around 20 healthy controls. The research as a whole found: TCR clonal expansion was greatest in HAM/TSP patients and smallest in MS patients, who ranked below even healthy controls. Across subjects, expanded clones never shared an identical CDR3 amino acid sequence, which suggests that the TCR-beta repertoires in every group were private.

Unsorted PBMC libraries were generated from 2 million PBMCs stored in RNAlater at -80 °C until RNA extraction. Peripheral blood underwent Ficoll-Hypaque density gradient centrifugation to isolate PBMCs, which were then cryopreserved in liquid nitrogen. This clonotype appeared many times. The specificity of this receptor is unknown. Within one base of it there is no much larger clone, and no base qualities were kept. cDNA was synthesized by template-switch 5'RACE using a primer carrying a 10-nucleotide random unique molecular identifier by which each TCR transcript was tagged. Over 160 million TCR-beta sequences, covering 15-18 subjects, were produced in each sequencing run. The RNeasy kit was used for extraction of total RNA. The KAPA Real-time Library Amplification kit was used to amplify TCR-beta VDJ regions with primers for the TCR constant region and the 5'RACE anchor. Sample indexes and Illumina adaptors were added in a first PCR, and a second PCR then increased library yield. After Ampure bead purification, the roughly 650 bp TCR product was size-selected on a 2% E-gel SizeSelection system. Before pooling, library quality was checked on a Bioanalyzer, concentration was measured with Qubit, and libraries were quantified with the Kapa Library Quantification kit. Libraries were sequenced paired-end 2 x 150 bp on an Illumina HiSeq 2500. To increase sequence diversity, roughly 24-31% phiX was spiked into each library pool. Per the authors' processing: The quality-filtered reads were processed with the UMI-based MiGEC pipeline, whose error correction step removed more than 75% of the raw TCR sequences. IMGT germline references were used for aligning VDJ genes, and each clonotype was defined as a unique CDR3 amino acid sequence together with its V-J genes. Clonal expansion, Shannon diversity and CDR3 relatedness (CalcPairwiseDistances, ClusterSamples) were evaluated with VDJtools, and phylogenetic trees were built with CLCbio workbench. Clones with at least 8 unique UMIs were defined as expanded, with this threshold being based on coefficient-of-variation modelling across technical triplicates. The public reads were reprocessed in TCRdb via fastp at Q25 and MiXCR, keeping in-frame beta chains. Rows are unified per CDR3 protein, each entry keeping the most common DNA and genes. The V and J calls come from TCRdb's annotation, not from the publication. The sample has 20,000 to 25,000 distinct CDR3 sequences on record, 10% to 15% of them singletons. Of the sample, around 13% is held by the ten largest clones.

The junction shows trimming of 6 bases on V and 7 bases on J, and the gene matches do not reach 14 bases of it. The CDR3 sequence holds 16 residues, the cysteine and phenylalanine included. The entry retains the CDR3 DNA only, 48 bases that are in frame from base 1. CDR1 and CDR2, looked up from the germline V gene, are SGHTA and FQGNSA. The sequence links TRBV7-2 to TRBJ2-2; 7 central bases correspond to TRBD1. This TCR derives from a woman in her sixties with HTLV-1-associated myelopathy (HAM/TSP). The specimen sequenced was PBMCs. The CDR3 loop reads CASSLHPRGSNGELFF. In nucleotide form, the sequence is TGTGCCAGCAGTTTACACCCCAGGGGGAGTAACGGGGAGCTGTTTTTT.